This T cell receptor beta chain was identified during a study of blood T cell repertoires in COVID-19 (dated by TCRdb to 2019 to 2021). Looking at the study overall: Samples from collaborators originated in the United States, Italy and Spain and spanned both the acute and convalescent phases of COVID-19. The prospective study material was composed of cDNA or gDNA derived from T cells, B-cell-depleted T cells, or PBMCs. Samples came from the ongoing ImmuneRACE study (first 160 participants) plus 1,254 subjects from 6 global collaborators. The repertoires were released in a freely available public database intended as a resource for research on the immune response to SARS-CoV-2. Where HLA class I and class II types were available, the types were taken from metadata supplied by the sample provider, not from assay-based typing. Sample metadata almost always included a de-identified subject ID, COVID-19 status, age in years and sex. Subjects who had been exposed to COVID-19, were actively infected with it, or had recovered from it provided the deeply sampled blood TCRbeta repertoires that made up the dataset. Broader findings and caveats from the paper: The amount of clinical and demographic metadata varied by source and participant and was provided uncurated.

At one collaborating source in Seattle, patients were enrolled during active infection and were followed longitudinally through the course of disease. Collaborating institutions collected whole blood in K2EDTA tubes following their own protocols. For TCRbeta analysis, collaborator samples were shipped as frozen whole blood, as isolated PBMCs, or as DNA extracted from either sample type. A remark on this clone: Its antigen is not yet known. Qualities for individual bases were not recorded, and no much larger clone is one base off.

TCRbeta CDR3 regions were amplified from genomic DNA by means of the immunoSEQ Assay, a bias-controlled multiplex PCR. The source study handled its data this way. The number of nucleated cells in each sample was estimated from the amplification of reference gene primers within the assay. To quantify the absolute abundance of each unique TCRbeta CDR3 rearrangement, sequence reads were collapsed and filtered. Productive Simpson clonality was computed per sample as the square root of Simpson's diversity index over productive rearrangements. This is the immuneACCESS table as TCRdb keeps it, with only in-frame sequences that have V and J called. A part of the clones is gone; compared with another copy, unresolved V genes explain less than half, and the rest is unexplained. V and J calls and clone size are given by that table; D and trimming were obtained from the DNA. Present in this sample are fewer than 300,000 clones, about 88% of which were seen just once. The top ten hold roughly 1.6% of the sample.

The sample consisted of peripheral blood. The sequence was obtained from a human donor with COVID-19, enrolled during active disease. The donor label of this sample is uncertain.

Here is the DNA: TGTGCCAGTAGTCGGATTCGGGAGGGCCGTGGAAACATTCAGTACTTC. It specifies CASSRIREGRGNIQYF. The rearranged chain carries TRBV19 and TRBJ2-4, with 8 bases in between that match TRBD2. The CDR1 and CDR2 encoded by the germline V gene (reference sequence) are LNHDA and SQIVND. Germline trimming: 5 bases from V, 6 bases from J; junction bases outside gene matches: 12. Taken from cysteine to phenylalanine, the CDR3 has 16 residues. This entry keeps only the CDR3 DNA: 48 bases, framed from base 1.